A selection of T cell receptor beta chains follows, all from one sample in a study of tumor-infiltrating lymphocytes in localized non-small cell lung cancer. The repertoire was sequenced with immunoSEQ multiplex PCR; TCRdb's copy has only in-frame clones and lacks some. The repertoire has 9,300 or so clones, 60% to 80% of them found once; the top ten carry 4.5% to 7%. Sequenced: uninvolved lung tissue not adjacent to the tumor. These receptors came from a human donor with non-small cell lung cancer. CDR3s include the opening cysteine and the closing phenylalanine or tryptophan. The D gene is left open where the match is weak. Size tells how often a clone was seen (once, few, many) or the class of an expanded clone, and some rows leave it out.

size: .
J: TRBJ1-1
D: .
length: 17
V: TRBV19
CDR3: CASNRQTGLALNTEAFF
DNA: TGTGCCAGTAATCGACAGACTGGGTTAGCGTTAAACACTGAAGCTTTCTTT

size: .
J: TRBJ1-1
D: .
length: 13
V: TRBV4-2
CDR3: CASSQRIHTEAFF
DNA: TGTGCCAGCAGCCAACGGATTCACACTGAAGCTTTCTTT

size: few
J: TRBJ1-1
D: .
length: 13
V: TRBV27
CDR3: CASSLGISREAFF
DNA: TGTGCCAGCAGTTTGGGCATTTCGAGAGAAGCTTTCTTT

size: .
J: TRBJ2-6
D: .
length: 18
V: TRBV19
CDR3: CASSIDHQGETGANVLTF
DNA: TGTGCCAGTAGTATAGATCATCAGGGAGAGACTGGGGCCAACGTCCTGACTTTC

size: .
J: TRBJ2-7
D: .
length: 18
V: TRBV7-2
CDR3: CASSLLSALALSSYEQYF
DNA: TGTGCCAGCAGCTTACTCTCAGCACTAGCTCTAAGCTCCTACGAGCAGTACTTC

size: .
J: TRBJ2-7
D: .
length: 18
V: TRBV10-3
CDR3: CAISTTAEQTYAYYEQYF
DNA: TGTGCCATCAGCACCACTGCCGAACAGACGTATGCGTACTACGAGCAGTACTTC

size: .
J: TRBJ2-7
D: TRBD1
length: 14
V: TRBV11-2
CDR3: CASSLGDRVYEQYF
DNA: TGTGCCAGCAGCTTAGGGGACAGGGTTTACGAGCAGTACTTC

size: .
J: TRBJ2-2
D: .
length: 15
V: TRBV5-1
CDR3: CASSPGLGDTGELFF
DNA: TGCGCCAGCTCCCCGGGCCTAGGGGACACCGGGGAGCTGTTTTTT

size: .
J: TRBJ2-1
D: TRBD2
length: 13
V: TRBV4-3
CDR3: CASSRLTSSEQFF
DNA: TGCGCCAGCAGCCGGTTGACTAGCTCTGAGCAGTTCTTC

size: .
J: TRBJ2-5
D: .
length: 15
V: TRBV11-2
CDR3: CASSLVQGGQETQYF
DNA: TGTGCCAGCAGCTTAGTGCAGGGTGGGCAAGAGACCCAGTACTTC

size: .
J: TRBJ1-2
D: TRBD1
length: 14
V: TRBV5-1
CDR3: CASSSGQDNYGYTF
DNA: TGCGCCAGCAGCTCGGGACAGGATAACTATGGCTACACCTTC

size: once
J: TRBJ2-5
D: TRBD2
length: 14
V: TRBV2
CDR3: CASRPGEGEETQYF
DNA: TGTGCCAGCAGGCCGGGGGAGGGAGAAGAGACCCAGTACTTC

size: once
J: TRBJ2-7
D: .
length: 14
V: TRBV11-2
CDR3: CASSLVQSSYEQYF
DNA: TGTGCCAGCAGCTTAGTTCAGAGCTCCTACGAGCAGTACTTC

size: once
J: TRBJ2-5
D: .
length: 15
V: TRBV5-6
CDR3: CASIPKTSIRETQYF
DNA: TGTGCCAGCATCCCCAAGACGAGTATTCGAGAGACCCAGTACTTC

size: .
J: TRBJ2-1
D: .
length: 15
V: TRBV6-1
CDR3: CATINPIYLSDEQFF
DNA: TGTGCCACAATAAACCCCATCTATCTAAGCGATGAGCAGTTCTTC

size: .
J: TRBJ2-5
D: TRBD2
length: 17
V: TRBV15
CDR3: CATSRGASGRVRETQYF
DNA: TGTGCCACCAGCAGAGGGGCTAGCGGGAGGGTTAGAGAGACCCAGTACTTC

size: once
J: TRBJ2-1
D: TRBD1
length: 15
V: TRBV29-1
CDR3: CSVGPPGTGNNEQFF
DNA: TGCAGCGTTGGACCTCCCGGGACAGGTAACAATGAGCAGTTCTTC

size: .
J: TRBJ1-1
D: .
length: 14
V: TRBV28
CDR3: CASSPEKSGTEAFF
DNA: TGTGCCAGCAGTCCTGAGAAATCAGGGACTGAAGCTTTCTTT

size: .
J: TRBJ2-1
D: .
length: 11
V: TRBV2
CDR3: CASTNYNEQFF
DNA: TGTGCCAGCACTAACTACAATGAGCAGTTCTTC

size: once
J: TRBJ2-7
D: TRBD1
length: 13
V: TRBV5-5
CDR3: CASSWDRKREQYF
DNA: TGTGCCAGCAGCTGGGACAGGAAGCGGGAGCAGTACTTC

size: .
J: TRBJ2-7
D: .
length: 15
V: TRBV11-2
CDR3: CASSVAGGATYEQYF
DNA: TGTGCCAGCAGCGTAGCCGGGGGCGCAACCTACGAGCAGTACTTC

size: .
J: TRBJ2-5
D: .
length: 13
V: TRBV30
CDR3: CAWRIPGEETQYF
DNA: TGTGCCTGGAGGATCCCCGGGGAAGAGACCCAGTACTTC

size: .
J: TRBJ2-1
D: TRBD2
length: 15
V: TRBV4-2
CDR3: CASSQGTSGSNEQFF
DNA: TGTGCCAGCAGCCAAGGGACTAGCGGGAGCAATGAGCAGTTCTTC

size: .
J: TRBJ2-7
D: TRBD1
length: 14
V: TRBV13
CDR3: CASSSTGRTYEQYF
DNA: TGTGCCAGCAGCTCGACAGGGAGAACCTACGAGCAGTACTTC